This TCR beta chain is drawn from a study of shared clonotypes between healthy human individuals. Study-wide findings and caveats: Shared clonotypes across all four donors exceeded non-shared ones in generation probability. Expectations were that clonotype sharing among donors would be affected by sequencing depth.

Every one of the donors was a Caucasian adult that lived in Nashville, Tennessee. On this clone: Its antigen is unidentified.

Germline CDR1 and CDR2: LNHDA and SQIVND (reference sequence). The V gene end was trimmed by 4 bases and the J gene end by 4 bases; junction bases not matched to a gene: 9. CDR3 size: 15 residues. Method: immunoSEQ multiplex PCR; TCRdb's copy keeps in-frame clones and lacks some. The sample holds about a million clones, about 72% seen once. This rearrangement joins TRBV19 to TRBJ2-7, with TRBD1 identical over 8 bases. Sequencing was done on a sample of memory CD4+ T cells from PBMCs. Regarding subset: CD45RA-negative fraction. The receptor comes from a man aged 18 to 35 in good health. Some clones in this sample may be carry-over from other donors' samples. The CDR3 DNA is TGTGCCAGTAGTACGGCGACAGGGGCGCGGTACGAGCAGTACTTC. Translating it yields CASSTATGARYEQYF.